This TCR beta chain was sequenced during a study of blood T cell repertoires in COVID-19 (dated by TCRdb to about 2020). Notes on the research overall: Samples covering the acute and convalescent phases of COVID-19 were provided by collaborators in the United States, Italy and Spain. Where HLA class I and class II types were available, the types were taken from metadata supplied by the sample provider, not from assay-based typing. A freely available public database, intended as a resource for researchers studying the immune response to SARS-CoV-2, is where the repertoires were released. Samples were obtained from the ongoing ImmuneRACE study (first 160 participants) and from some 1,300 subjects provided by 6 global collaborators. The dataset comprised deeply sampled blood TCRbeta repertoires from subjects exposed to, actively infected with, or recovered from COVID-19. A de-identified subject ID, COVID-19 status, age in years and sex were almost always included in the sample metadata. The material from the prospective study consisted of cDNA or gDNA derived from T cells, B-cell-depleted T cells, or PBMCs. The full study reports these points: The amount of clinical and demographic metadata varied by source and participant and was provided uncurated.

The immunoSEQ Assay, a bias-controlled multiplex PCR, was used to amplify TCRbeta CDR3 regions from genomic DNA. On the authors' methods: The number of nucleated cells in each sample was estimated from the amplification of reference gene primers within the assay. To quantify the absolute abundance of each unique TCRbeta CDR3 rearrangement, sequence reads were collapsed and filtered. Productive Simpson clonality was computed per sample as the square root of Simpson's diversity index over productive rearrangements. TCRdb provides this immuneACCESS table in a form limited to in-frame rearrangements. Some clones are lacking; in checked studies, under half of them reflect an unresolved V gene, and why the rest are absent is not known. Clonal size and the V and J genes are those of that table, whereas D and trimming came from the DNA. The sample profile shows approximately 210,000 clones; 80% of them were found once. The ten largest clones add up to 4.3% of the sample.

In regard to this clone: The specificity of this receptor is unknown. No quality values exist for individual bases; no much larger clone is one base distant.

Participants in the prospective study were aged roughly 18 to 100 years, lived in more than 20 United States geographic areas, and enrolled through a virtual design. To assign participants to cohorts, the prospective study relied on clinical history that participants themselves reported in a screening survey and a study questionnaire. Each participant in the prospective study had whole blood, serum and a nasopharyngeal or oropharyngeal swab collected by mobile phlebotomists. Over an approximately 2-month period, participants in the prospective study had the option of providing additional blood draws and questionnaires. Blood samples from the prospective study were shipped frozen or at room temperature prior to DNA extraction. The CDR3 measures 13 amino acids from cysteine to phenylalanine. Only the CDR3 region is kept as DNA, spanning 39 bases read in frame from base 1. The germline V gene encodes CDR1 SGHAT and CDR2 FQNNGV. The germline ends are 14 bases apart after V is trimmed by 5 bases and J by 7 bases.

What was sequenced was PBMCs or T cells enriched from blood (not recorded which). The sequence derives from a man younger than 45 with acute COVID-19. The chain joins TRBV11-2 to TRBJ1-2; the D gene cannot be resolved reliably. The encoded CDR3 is CASSPNPRFGYTF. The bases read TGTGCCAGCAGCCCCAATCCTAGGTTTGGCTACACCTTC. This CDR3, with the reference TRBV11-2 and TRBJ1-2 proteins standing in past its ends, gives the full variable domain EAGVAQSPRYKIIEKRQSVAFWCNPISGHATLYWYQQILGQGPKLLIQFQNNGVVDDSQLPKDRFSAERLKGVDSTLKIQPAKLEDSAVYLCASSPNPRFGYTFGSGTRLTVV.